This T cell receptor (beta chain) was found in a study of beta chain features in type 1 diabetes. Trimming cost V 5 bases and J 3 bases; bases outside gene matches: 6. The CDR3 consists of 16 residues. Germline assignment: CDR1 SGHTA and CDR2 FQGNSA. Isolated RNA was reverse transcribed in full, so expressed TCRB transcripts were sequenced. Libraries were prepared by immunoSEQ multiplex PCR; TCRdb keeps only in-frame clonotypes and omits some of them. The top ten clones hold around 1.2% of a sample with 140,000 to 150,000 clones, about 10% of them seen once. This chain connects TRBV7-2 to TRBJ2-7, with 14 bases identical to TRBD2. Sequenced material: naive CD4+ T cells from blood. This receptor was obtained from a young man in good health. CDR3 protein: CASSPGTSGGYYEQYF. The CDR3 nucleotides are TGTGCCAGCAGCCCGGGGACTAGCGGGGGATACTACGAGCAGTACTTC.